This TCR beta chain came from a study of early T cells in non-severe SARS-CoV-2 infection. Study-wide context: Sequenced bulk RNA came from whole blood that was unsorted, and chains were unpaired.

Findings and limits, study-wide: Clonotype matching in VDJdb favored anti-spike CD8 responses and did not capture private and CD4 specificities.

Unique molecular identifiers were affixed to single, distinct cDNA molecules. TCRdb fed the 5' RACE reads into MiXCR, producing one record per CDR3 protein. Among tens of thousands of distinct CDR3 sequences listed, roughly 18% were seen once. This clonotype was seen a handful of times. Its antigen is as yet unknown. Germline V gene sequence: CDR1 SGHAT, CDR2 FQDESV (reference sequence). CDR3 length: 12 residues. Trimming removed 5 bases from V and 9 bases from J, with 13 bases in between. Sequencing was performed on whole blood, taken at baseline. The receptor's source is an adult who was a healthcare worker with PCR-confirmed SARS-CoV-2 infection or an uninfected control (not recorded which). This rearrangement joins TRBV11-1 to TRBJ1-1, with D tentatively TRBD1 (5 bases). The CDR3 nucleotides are TGTGCCAGCAGCGCCGCAGGGATTCAAGCTTTCTTT. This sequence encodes CASSAAGIQAFF. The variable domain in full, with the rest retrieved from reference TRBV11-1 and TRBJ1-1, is EAEVAQSPRYKITEKSQAVAFWCDPISGHATLYWYRQILGQGPELLVQFQDESVVDDSQLPKDRFSAERLKGVDSTLKIQPAELGDSAMYLCASSAAGIQAFFGQGTRLTVV.